The clone carrying this T cell receptor beta chain has only one observation. Its antigen is unknown. The CDR3 loop spans 17 amino acids. Trimming removed 0 bases from V and 7 bases from J; junction bases left unmatched: 12. In germline, CDR1 is LGHDT, CDR2 YNNKEL (reference sequence). The data belong to a study of T-cell reconstitution after alpha-beta-depleted transplantation in children. Study-level findings and limits: From newly produced T cells came most of the T-cell counts and diversity one year after transplant. Reportedly, alpha-beta T cells present about two months post-transplant originated from several hundred expanded clones of graft origin. The origin of high day-60 TCRbeta diversity in some patients lay in surviving recipient T cells and thymic progenitors.

TCRbeta library preparation incorporated unique molecular identifiers. One entry per CDR3 protein results from TCRdb running MiXCR on the PCR reads. The table shows about 540,000 distinct CDR3 sequences, with approximately 30% occurring only once. The material was PBMCs, obtained before TCRalphabeta/CD19-depleted stem cell transplant. The receptor was derived from a boy younger than two with Wiskott-Aldrich syndrome, due to receive a stem cell transplant. This chain links TRBV3-1 with TRBJ2-1, with 7 bases aligning to TRBD2. The CDR3 reads CASSQDWGRVRANEQFF. The CDR3 DNA follows: TGTGCCAGCAGCCAAGATTGGGGGAGGGTCCGAGCAAATGAGCAGTTCTTC.